This TCR beta chain was observed in a study of blood T cell repertoires in COVID-19. Using immunoSEQ multiplex PCR, the repertoire was profiled, and TCRdb retains in-frame clones only, with some absent. The sample includes roughly 370,000 clones, around nine tenths of them seen just once. CDR1 is MNHEY and CDR2 is SMNVEV in the germline V gene (reference sequence). With 4 bases clipped from V and 3 bases from J, the junction kept 10 bases outside the gene matches. This CDR3 is 16 amino acids long. In terms of age and location, participants ranged from roughly 18 to 90 years and lived in about two dozen US areas. All recovered Cohort 3 donors got two negative PCRs, got clearance, or saw symptom resolution.

This TCR derives from a woman between 45 and 60 years old who had recovered from COVID-19. The sample taken for sequencing was PBMCs or T cells enriched from blood (not recorded which). This chain joins TRBV27 and TRBJ2-7; TRBD1 matches 9 bases. CDR3 amino acids: CASSSPQTGGHYEQYF. The CDR3 DNA follows: TGTGCCAGCAGTTCTCCTCAGACAGGGGGGCACTACGAGCAGTACTTC.